This TCR beta chain was observed in a study of OX40 agonist ivuxolimab in advanced cancers. Clones were read by immunoSEQ multiplex PCR, and TCRdb kept only the in-frame ones, dropping some. The sample has 65,000 or so clones, roughly 89% seen once. Study-wide results and limits: Researchers report that CD8+ T cells had, on average, more expanded clones than CD4+. In the 0.1 to 3.0 mg/kg range, CD4+ and CD8+ blood T cells had expanded clonally by week 6. Partial responders at 0.1-3.0 mg/kg had among the lowest clonal expansion.

Points on this clone: Antigen: not known.

With 2 bases removed from V and 1 base from J, the gap between germline ends came to 5 bases. The V gene's germline CDR1 is KGHSH and CDR2 LQKENI. The CDR3 loop spans 13 amino acids. Sequencing was performed on CD4+ or CD8+ T cells sorted from blood, taken in a trial of the OX40 agonist ivuxolimab. The receptor comes from an adult with an advanced solid tumor such as melanoma, head and neck, liver or kidney cancer. The V gene is TRBV18, the J gene TRBJ1-1; D is unclear. In DNA, the CDR3 is TGTGCCAGCTCACCAACGGGGAACACTGAAGCTTTCTTT. Protein: CASSPTGNTEAFF. Looking up the rest from reference TRBV18 and TRBJ1-1 gives the full variable domain: NAGVMQNPRHLVRRRGQEARLRCSPMKGHSHVYWYRQLPEEGLKFMVYLQKENIIDESGMPKERFSAEFPKEGPSILRIQQVVRGDSAAYFCASSPTGNTEAFFGQGTRLTVV.